The rows below give T cell receptor beta chains drawn from one sample of a study of identical twins. TCRdb reprocessed the 5' RACE reads via MiXCR and lists one record per CDR3 protein. The sample lists 500,000 or so distinct CDR3 sequences, roughly an eighth occurring once. These same data were also listed under a study on yellow fever vaccine responses in identical twins.

The material sequenced was CD4+ T cells sorted from blood. The receptors originated from a young woman in good health. The CDR3 runs from the conserved cysteine through the conserved F or W.

V | CDR3
TRBV2 | CARERGRSSTDTQYF
TRBV2 | CASAADQSSYNEQFF
TRBV20-1 | CSARVSTSATYEQYF
TRBV4-3 | CASSQNEQGMGSPLHF
TRBV7-8 | CASSRTGGSGANVLTF
TRBV5-5 | CASSLRTGSLADTQYF
TRBV6-5 | CASSYSLGGAGYTF
TRBV25-1 | CASSDREPNTQYF
TRBV6-1 | CASSRTFQETQYF
TRBV27 | CASSLNGQPGADTQYF
TRBV20-1 | CSARPLGSTNDEQFF
TRBV6-2/TRBV6-3 | CASSTQGRDTGELFF
TRBV28 | CASTPAGTGGVGEQYF
TRBV16 | CASSPRGGVAKNIQYF
TRBV5-1 | CASSSLTAVEEQFF
TRBV25-1 | CASSVQGFGTGELFF
TRBV7-2 | CASSLSGTSHYEQYF
TRBV5-6 | CASSFGRPGTQLQETQYF
TRBV7-2 | CASSLPGLNYNEQFF
TRBV16 | CASSPQGGGGQPQHF
TRBV10-3 | CAISDSGTSVREQYF
TRBV7-2 | CASSFKGTGGMYEQYF
TRBV30 | CAFTSGGDEQYF
TRBV30 | CAWSPQDLREINEQYF
TRBV4-2 | CASSQVGDVHEQYF
TRBV5-1 | CASSLGQGWYF
TRBV3-1 | CASSLATGAYNEQYF
TRBV11-1 | CASSLAASGGETQYF
TRBV5-1 | CASSWAGTGKRGYTF
TRBV7-2 | CASRRALAGVYEQFF
TRBV30 | CAWSLRVPGELFF
TRBV7-9 | CASSLAGTAGTEAFF
TRBV4-3 | CASSPDVIGQGRETQYF
TRBV24-1 | CATSDTGELFF
TRBV6-5 | CASSYSRRSYEQYF
TRBV4-3 | CASSQTSLGSGIVDEQFF